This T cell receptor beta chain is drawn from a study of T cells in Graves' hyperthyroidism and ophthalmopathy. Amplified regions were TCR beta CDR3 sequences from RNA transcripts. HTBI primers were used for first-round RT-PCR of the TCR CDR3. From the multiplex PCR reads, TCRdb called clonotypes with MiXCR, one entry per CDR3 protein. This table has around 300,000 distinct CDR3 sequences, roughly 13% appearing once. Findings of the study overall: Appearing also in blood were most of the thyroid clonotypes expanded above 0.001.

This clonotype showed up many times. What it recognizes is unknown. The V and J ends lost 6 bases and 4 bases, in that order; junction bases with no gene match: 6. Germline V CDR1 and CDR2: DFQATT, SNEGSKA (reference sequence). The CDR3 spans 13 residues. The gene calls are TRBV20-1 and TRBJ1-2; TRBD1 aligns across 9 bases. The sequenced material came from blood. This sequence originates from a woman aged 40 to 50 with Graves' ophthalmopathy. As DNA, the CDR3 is TGCAGTGCAAGGACAGGGGCGCGCTATGGCTACACCTTC. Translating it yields CSARTGARYGYTF.